This T cell receptor beta chain was captured by sequencing in a study of blood T cell repertoires in COVID-19. Overall study context: Samples representing acute and convalescent COVID-19 were sourced from the United States, Italy and Spain.

The CDR3 extends over 15 amino acids. Germline V lookup: CDR1 SGHDT, CDR2 YYEEEE. J gave up 8 bases and V 0 bases, and 7 bases lay outside the gene matches. Clones were read by immunoSEQ multiplex PCR, and TCRdb kept only the in-frame ones, dropping some. Of about 68,000 clones listed, 80% to 90% were seen once; the top ten hold around 1.4%. The source material was peripheral blood. The sequence derives from a woman in her sixties with acute or convalescent COVID-19. The chain employs TRBV5-6 and TRBJ1-2; 10 nucleotides match TRBD1. CDR3 loop: CASSLVDRDRGGYTF. CDR3 coding DNA: TGTGCCAGCAGCTTGGTCGACCGGGACAGGGGAGGCTACACCTTC.